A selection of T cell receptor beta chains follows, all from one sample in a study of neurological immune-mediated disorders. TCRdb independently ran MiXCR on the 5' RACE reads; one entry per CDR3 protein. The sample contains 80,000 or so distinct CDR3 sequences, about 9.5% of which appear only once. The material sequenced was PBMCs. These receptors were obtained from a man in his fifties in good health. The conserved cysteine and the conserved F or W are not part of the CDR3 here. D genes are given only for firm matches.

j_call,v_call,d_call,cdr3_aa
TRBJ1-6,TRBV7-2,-,ASSLGGDANSPLH
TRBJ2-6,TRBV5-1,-,ASSFGNPGGANVLT
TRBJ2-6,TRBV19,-,ASSIFGRPSGANVLT
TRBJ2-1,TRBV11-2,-,ASTPGFNEQF
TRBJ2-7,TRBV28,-,ATLIARENSYEQY
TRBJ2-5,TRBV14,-,ASSHPGAETQY
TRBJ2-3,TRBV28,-,ASSFQSRN
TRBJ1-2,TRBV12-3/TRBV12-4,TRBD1,ATNFPGALEGGTVNGYT
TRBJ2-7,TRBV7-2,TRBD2,ASSGGLEGYEQY
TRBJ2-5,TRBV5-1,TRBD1,ASSLAEGRGGWETQY
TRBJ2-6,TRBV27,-,ASSFVTGSHSGANVLT
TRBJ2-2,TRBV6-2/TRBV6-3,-,ASSYSVAQGDGELF
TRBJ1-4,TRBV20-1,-,SAIPRRRGINEKLF
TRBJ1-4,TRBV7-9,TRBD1,ASSAGTGVNEKLF
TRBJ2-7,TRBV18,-,ASSPAVSSYEQY
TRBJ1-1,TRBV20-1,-,SARGLRHTEAF
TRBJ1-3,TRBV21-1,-,ASTKSGGPTPLPYGNTIY
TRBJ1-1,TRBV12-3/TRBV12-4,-,ASSLRAQGTTEAF
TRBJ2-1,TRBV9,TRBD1,ASSAGGAGYNEQF
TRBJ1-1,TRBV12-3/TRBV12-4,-,ASSLRETAF